The subject of this entry is one T cell receptor (beta chain). The data derive from a study of blood T cell repertoires in COVID-19. TCRdb's copy holds only in-frame clones and misses some; the assay was immunoSEQ multiplex PCR. The sample lists some 53,000 clones; about nine tenths were seen once. Germline V CDR1 and CDR2: KGHDR, SFDVKD. J gave up 1 base and V 4 bases, and 4 bases lay outside the gene matches. The CDR3 runs to 15 residues. This sequence was found in a human donor in a cohort sampled during active COVID-19. The chain employs TRBV24-1 and TRBJ2-5; 8 positions match TRBD1. Sequenced material: peripheral blood. The CDR3 DNA follows: TGTGCCACCAGTGAATCAACAGGGGGCCAAGAGACCCAGTACTTC. As protein: CATSESTGGQETQYF.